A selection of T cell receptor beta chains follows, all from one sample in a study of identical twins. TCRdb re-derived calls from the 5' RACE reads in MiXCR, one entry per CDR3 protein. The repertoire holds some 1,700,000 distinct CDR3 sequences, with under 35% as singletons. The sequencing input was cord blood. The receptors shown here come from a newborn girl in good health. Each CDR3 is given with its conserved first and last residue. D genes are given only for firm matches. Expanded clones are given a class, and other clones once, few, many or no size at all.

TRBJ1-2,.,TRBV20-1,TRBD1,TGCAGTGCTGTAACAGGGGGCTGGTTTAACCATGGCTACACCTTC,CSAVTGGWFNHGYTF
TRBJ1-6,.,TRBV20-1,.,TGCAGTTCCGGTGGGGGTGGGAATTCACCCCTCCACTTT,CSSGGGGNSPLHF
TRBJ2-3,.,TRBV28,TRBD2,TGTGCCAGCAGTTTATCCCGGGCTAGCGGGAGCTACTACTCCACAGATACGCAGTATTTT,CASSLSRASGSYYSTDTQYF
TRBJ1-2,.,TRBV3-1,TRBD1,TGTGCCAGCAGGACACAGGGGGCCTATGGCTACACCTTC,CASRTQGAYGYTF
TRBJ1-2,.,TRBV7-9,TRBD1,TGTGCCAGCAGCCAAGGGACAGGGTATGACTATGGCTACACCTTC,CASSQGTGYDYGYTF
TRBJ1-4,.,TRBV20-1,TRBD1,TGCAGTGCCTGGACAGGGCAGAATGAAAAACTGTTTTTT,CSAWTGQNEKLFF
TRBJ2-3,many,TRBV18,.,TGTGCCAGCTCACCTACCGGGGTCACAGATACGCAGTATTTT,CASSPTGVTDTQYF
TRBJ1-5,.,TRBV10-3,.,TGTGCCATCAGTGAGAGGGGCAGTCAGCCCCAGCATTTT,CAISERGSQPQHF
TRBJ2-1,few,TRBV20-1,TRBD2,TGCAGTGCTAGGCGACTAGCGGGAGACCATGAGCAGTTCTTC,CSARRLAGDHEQFF
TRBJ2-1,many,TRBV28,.,TGTGCCAGCAGGGCTAGCTCCTACAATGAGCAGTTCTTC,CASRASSYNEQFF
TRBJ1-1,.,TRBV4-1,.,TGCGCCAGCAGCCAATTCTCAGGGAGCACTGAAGCTTTCTTT,CASSQFSGSTEAFF
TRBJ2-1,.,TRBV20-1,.,TGCAGTGGGCGGGACACGAGCCTCAATGAGCAGTTCTTC,CSGRDTSLNEQFF
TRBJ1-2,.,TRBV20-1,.,TGCAGTGCTCCGACCGGGGCCGAGGGTGGCTACACCTTC,CSAPTGAEGGYTF
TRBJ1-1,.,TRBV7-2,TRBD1,TGTGCCAGCAGACCTAAGACAGGGAGGACTGAAGCTTTCTTT,CASRPKTGRTEAFF
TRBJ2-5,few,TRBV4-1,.,TGCGCCAGCAGCCTGAAAGAGGACCGGGAGACCCAGTACTTC,CASSLKEDRETQYF
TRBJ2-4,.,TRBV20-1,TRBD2,TGCAGTGCTCAACAAGCGGGAGTCGTCAAAAACATTCAGTACTTC,CSAQQAGVVKNIQYF
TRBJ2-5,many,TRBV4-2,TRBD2,TGTGCCAGCAGCCAAGCTGCGGGAGGGGGTGAGCAGTACTTC,CASSQAAGGGEQYF
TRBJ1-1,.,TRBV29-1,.,TGCAGCGTTGAACCAAGCAGGGTGAACACTGAAGCTTTCTTT,CSVEPSRVNTEAFF
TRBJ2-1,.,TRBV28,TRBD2,TGTGCCAGCAGTGTAACCGGGACTAGCTTGTTCTTC,CASSVTGTSLFF
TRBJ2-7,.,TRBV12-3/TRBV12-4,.,TGTGCCAGCAGTTTAAGAACGGTCTCCTGCGAGCAGTACTTC,CASSLRTVSCEQYF
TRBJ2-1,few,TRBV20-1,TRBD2,TGCAGTGCTCAGGGACTAGCCGTAAGCTCCTACAATGAGCAGTTCTTC,CSAQGLAVSSYNEQFF
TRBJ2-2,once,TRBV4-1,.,TGCGCCAGCAGCCGAGGGACTTCCTCTTTGAACACCGGGGAGCTGTTTTTT,CASSRGTSSLNTGELFF
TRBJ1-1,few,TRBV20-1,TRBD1,TGCAGTGTCGGGAGGTCGGGACAGGGGAGTCGGGTGAACACTGAAGCTTTCTTT,CSVGRSGQGSRVNTEAFF
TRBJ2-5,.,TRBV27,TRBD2,TGTGCCAGCATCGCTCCTAGCGGGAGGTGGAATGAGCAGTACTTC,CASIAPSGRWNEQYF
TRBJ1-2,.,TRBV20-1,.,TGCAGTGCTACCGACAGGTTTAGTGGCTACACCTTC,CSATDRFSGYTF
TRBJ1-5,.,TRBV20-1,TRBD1,TGCAGTGCCCGACAGGGGTTGGGCAATCAGCCCCAGCATTTT,CSARQGLGNQPQHF
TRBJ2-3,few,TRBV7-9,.,TGTGTCCCCAGCACAGATACGCAGTATTTT,CVPSTDTQYF
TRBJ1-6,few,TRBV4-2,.,TGTGCCAGCAGCCAAGACGGGGCGAGCTCCTATAATTCACCCCTCCACTTT,CASSQDGASSYNSPLHF
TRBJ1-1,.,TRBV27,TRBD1,TGTGCCAGCAGTTTTCGCGCAGGGGGCGGCACTGAAGCTTTCTTT,CASSFRAGGGTEAFF
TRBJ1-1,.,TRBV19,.,TGTGCCAGTAGGTCTCACGCCCGGAACACTGAAGCTTTCTTT,CASRSHARNTEAFF
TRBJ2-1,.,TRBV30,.,TGTGCCTGGAGACGGGGAAGGTACAATGAGCAGTTCTTC,CAWRRGRYNEQFF
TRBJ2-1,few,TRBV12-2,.,TGTGCAAGTCGTCATAGCCCCAGGGCTAAGCAGTTCTTC,CASRHSPRAKQFF
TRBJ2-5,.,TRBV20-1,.,TGCAGTGCTAGAGACGATAAAGGGACCCAGTACTTC,CSARDDKGTQYF
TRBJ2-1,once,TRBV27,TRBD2,TGTGTCAGCAGTTTAGGGGAGGTGGGGGGGTTTCCCTACAATGAGCAGTTCTTC,CVSSLGEVGGFPYNEQFF
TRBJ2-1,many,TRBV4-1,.,TGCGCCAGCAGCCAAGTCCTCTCCAATGAGCAGTTCTTC,CASSQVLSNEQFF
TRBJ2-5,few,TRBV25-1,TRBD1,TGTGCCAGCAGTGTCCCGGGACAGGGGCAAGAGACCCAGTACTTC,CASSVPGQGQETQYF
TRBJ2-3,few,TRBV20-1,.,TGCAGTGCTGCTTATACGCAGTATTTT,CSAAYTQYF
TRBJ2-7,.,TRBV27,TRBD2,TGTGCCAGCAGTTTCTCTAGCGGGAGAGGCTACAATGAGCAGTACTTC,CASSFSSGRGYNEQYF
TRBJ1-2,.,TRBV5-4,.,TGTGCCAGCAGCTTACATAAAAGGGACTATGGCTACACCTTC,CASSLHKRDYGYTF
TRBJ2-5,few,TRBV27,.,TGTGCCAGCAGTTTATCGAAGGGCAGGTCGGCCCAGTACTTC,CASSLSKGRSAQYF
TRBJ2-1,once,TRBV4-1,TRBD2,TGCGCCAGCAGCCAACCGACTAGCGGGGCCTCCTACAATGAGCAGTTCTTC,CASSQPTSGASYNEQFF
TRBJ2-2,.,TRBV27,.,TGTGCCAGCGGGCCCAATAGGGCCGGGGAGCTGTTTTTT,CASGPNRAGELFF
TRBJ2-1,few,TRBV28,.,TGTGCCAGCAGTTTATTAGGAGTGGTAGGGGCTAATGAAAATGAGCAGTTCTTC,CASSLLGVVGANENEQFF
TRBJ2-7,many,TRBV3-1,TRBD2,TGTGCCAGCAGCCGTCCTAGCGGGAGTGGTTACGAGCAGTACTTC,CASSRPSGSGYEQYF
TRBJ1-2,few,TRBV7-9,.,TGTGCCAGCAGCTTAAGGCCAGGGGCCTCTAACTATGGCTACACCTTC,CASSLRPGASNYGYTF
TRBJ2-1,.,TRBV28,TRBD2,TGTGCCAGCAGTTTCCCCGGAGGTAGCGGGAGGGCCTACAATGAGCAGTTCTTC,CASSFPGGSGRAYNEQFF
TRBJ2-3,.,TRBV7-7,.,TGTGCTAGCAGCTTAGGGACAGCGGGAGTGGATACGCAGTATTTT,CASSLGTAGVDTQYF
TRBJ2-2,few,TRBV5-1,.,TGCGCCAGCAGCTTGTCAGGGAAGAACACCGGGGAGCTGTTTTTT,CASSLSGKNTGELFF
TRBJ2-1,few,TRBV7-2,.,TGTGCCAGCAGCTTACCCACTGCGGGGTCCTCCTACAATGAGCAGTTCTTC,CASSLPTAGSSYNEQFF
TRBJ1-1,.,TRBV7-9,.,TGTGCCAGCAGCTCTGCTCAGGGAGGTACTGAAGCTTTCTTT,CASSSAQGGTEAFF
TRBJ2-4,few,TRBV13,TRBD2,TGTGCCAGCAGGAGGGAGGGGTCCAAAAACATTCAGTACTTC,CASRREGSKNIQYF
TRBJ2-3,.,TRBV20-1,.,TGCAGTGCTAGAGATGCCAGGGTGACAACAGATACGCAGTATTTT,CSARDARVTTDTQYF
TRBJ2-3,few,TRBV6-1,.,TGTGCCAGCAGTGAGAAACAGGGGCAGTATTTT,CASSEKQGQYF